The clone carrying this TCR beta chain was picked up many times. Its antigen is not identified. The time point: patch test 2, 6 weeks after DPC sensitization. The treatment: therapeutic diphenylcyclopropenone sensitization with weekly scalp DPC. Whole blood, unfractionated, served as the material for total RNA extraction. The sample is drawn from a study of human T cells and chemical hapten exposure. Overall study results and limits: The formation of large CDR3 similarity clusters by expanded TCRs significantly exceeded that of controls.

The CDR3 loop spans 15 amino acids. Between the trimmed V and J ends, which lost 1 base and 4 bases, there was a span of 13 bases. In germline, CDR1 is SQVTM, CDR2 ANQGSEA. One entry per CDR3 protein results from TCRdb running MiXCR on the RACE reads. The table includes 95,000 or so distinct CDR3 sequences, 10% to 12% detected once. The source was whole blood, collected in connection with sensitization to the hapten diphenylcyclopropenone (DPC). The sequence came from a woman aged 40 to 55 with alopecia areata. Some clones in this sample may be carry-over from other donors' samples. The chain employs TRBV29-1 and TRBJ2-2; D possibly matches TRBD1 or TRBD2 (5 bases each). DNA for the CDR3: TGCAGCGTTGAAGGGCAGGGCCGGGGCACCGGGGAGCTGTTTTTT. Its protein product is CSVEGQGRGTGELFF.